This T cell receptor beta chain came from a study of cytomegalovirus exposure and HLA in healthy donors. Findings of the study overall: Information on immune exposure was restricted to one variable (CMV serostatus). Reports described diagnosis of cytomegalovirus status by the classifier as highly specific and sensitive.

The PCR employed 60 Vbeta primers together with 13 Jbeta primers. TCRdb's table, derived via immunoSEQ multiplex PCR, lists solely in-frame clones and lacks some. The sample has about 180,000 clones, over 70% seen once. Germline CDR1 and CDR2: SGHDN and FVKESK. This CDR3 is 15 amino acids long. V was pared by 2 bases and J by 6 bases, with 8 bases of the junction left unmatched. About this clone: Its antigen is unidentified.

This receptor was identified in a woman aged 25-40 years in good health and CMV-seropositive. Sequencing used PBMCs. The J gene is TRBJ2-7, the V gene TRBV14; 9 positions agree with TRBD1. The CDR3 DNA reads TGTGCCAGCAGCCAAAAACAGGGGGCGCCCAGCGAGCAGTACTTC. This sequence encodes CASSQKQGAPSEQYF.